Presented here are 14 T cell receptor beta chains from one specimen sequenced in a study of CD8+ T cells in alopecia areata. Isolated RNA was reverse transcribed into cDNA used as the sequencing template. Generated by immunoSEQ multiplex PCR, the TCRdb table keeps only in-frame clones and is missing some. The sample contains about 1,300 clones, none of them singletons. The specimen was lesional skin. The receptors were gathered from a C3H/HeJ mouse with alopecia areata. These mice share the MHC haplotype H2-k.

This clone was seen at least ten times. At residue 9, the TCRdb protein departs from the DNA translation, so the protein shown here was derived from the DNA itself. The genes and germline here are from mouse. The DNA ends 3 residues before the CDR3 does, and the rest of the CDR3 is filled in from the germline J gene. The rearrangement uses TRBV19 and TRBJ1-6, with TRBD1 matching 7 bases. TRBJ1-6 counts as an open reading frame of uncertain function. V lost 2 bases and J lost 10; bases outside the gene matches: 0. The germline V gene encodes CDR1 FNHDT and CDR2 SITEND (reference sequence). The CDR3 contains 12 residues. The sequenced CDR3 bases are TGTGCCAGCAGTATCAGGGGGTCGCCC. Translating gives CASSIRGSP. From start to end, the CDR3 is CASSIRGSPLYF.

Of note for this clone: Mouse names are used for the genes. The read terminates 4 residues ahead of where the CDR3 ends, so the germline J gene completes it. V is TRBV5 and J is TRBJ2-4, with 9 bases identical to TRBD2. CDR3 length equals 15 residues. CDR1 is LGHNA, CDR2 YNLKQL, per germline (reference sequence). CDR3 residues: CASSPHWGARNTLYF. The CDR3 DNA, read in part, is TGTGCCAGCAGCCCTCACTGGGGGGCGCGGAAC.

As to this clone: All gene names here are mouse names. The CDR3 extends 4 residues past the end of the read, so its final part is completed from the germline J gene. The V gene is TRBV5, the J gene TRBJ2-2, with TRBD2 identical over 7 bases. The CDR3 spans 15 residues. Germline V gene sequence: CDR1 LGHNA, CDR2 YNLKQL (reference sequence). The J segment lost 1 base and the V segment lost 4 bases, leaving 3 bases of the junction unmatched. The CDR3 is CASSPDWENTGQLYF. The DNA read from the CDR3 is TGTGCCAGCAGCCCCGACTGGGAAAACACCGGG.

On this clone: Translating the DNA gives a protein that differs from the TCRdb entry at residue 10; the protein shown here is that DNA translation. All gene names here are mouse names. The missing CDR3 end, 3 residues past where the read stops, is filled in from the germline J gene. This rearrangement joins TRBV13-2 to TRBJ1-6; 7 bases agree with TRBD1. TRBJ1-6 is identified as an open reading frame with a role that is uncertain. The germline V gene encodes CDR1 NNHNN and CDR2 SYGAGS (reference sequence). CDR3 length: 13 residues. Trimming at V came to 2 bases and at J to 10 bases, leaving 3 bases not matched to a gene. The sequenced part of the CDR3 DNA is TGTGCCAGCGGTGAGGCCAGGGGGTCGCCC. Amino acids: CASGEARGSP. The whole CDR3 sequence is CASGEARGSPLYF.

This clone is judged medium-sized. Germline and genes here are mouse. The read finishes 4 residues shy of the CDR3 end, and the germline J gene is used to complete it. The chain recombines TRBV5 with TRBJ2-3; 7 nucleotides agree with TRBD1. V was clipped by 0 bases and J by 1 base; unmatched bases: 1. This CDR3 has 15 amino acids. CDR1 is LGHNA and CDR2 is YNLKQL in the germline V gene (reference sequence). The chain's CDR3 is CASSQDTGGAETLYF. The sequenced CDR3 bases are TGTGCCAGCAGCCAAGATACAGGGGGTGCAGAA.

The sample holds many counts of this clone. Gene names and germline match the mouse. Coverage ceases 4 residues before the CDR3 finishes, and the germline J gene fills in the end. The V gene is TRBV5, the J gene TRBJ1-4; 8 bases line up with TRBD1. This CDR3 has 16 residues. Germline assignment: CDR1 LGHNA and CDR2 YNLKQL (reference sequence). V lost 2 bases, J lost 1 base, and 3 bases stayed unmatched. The CDR3: CASSQQGASSNERLFF. Partial CDR3 DNA: TGTGCCAGCAGCCAACAGGGGGCAAGTTCCAACGAA.

This clone was recorded at least ten times. The protein listed by TCRdb differs at residue 13 from the translated DNA, so the DNA translation is shown. Germline and genes here are mouse. Coverage ceases 3 residues before the CDR3 finishes, and the germline J gene fills in the end. This rearrangement joins TRBV5 to TRBJ1-6; D might be TRBD1 (5 bases). TRBJ1-6 is noted as an ORF with a role that remains uncertain. Trimming left V 0 bases short and J 3 bases short, with 9 bases between. The CDR3 runs to 16 residues. Germline V gene lookup returns CDR1 LGHNA and CDR2 YNLKQL (reference sequence). CDR3 DNA, as far as it was read: TGTGCCAGCAGCCAAGATGGGGGACGCTATAATTCGCCC. Its protein product is CASSQDGGRYNSP. The CDR3, in full, reads CASSQDGGRYNSPLYF.

The table lists this clone with many counts. The gene names here belong to mouse. The observed sequence ends 4 residues before the CDR3 terminus, with the missing tail filled in from the germline J gene. This chain links TRBV14 with TRBJ2-1; tentative D call: TRBD2 (6 bases). This CDR3 is built from 15 residues. Germline loops: CDR1 SGHDT, CDR2 FRDEAV. The V end lost 5 bases, the J end lost 1 base, and 13 bases lay between the germline ends. The CDR3 sequence: CASRSGWGNYAEQFF. CDR3 DNA (partial): TGTGCCAGCAGGTCCGGCTGGGGAAACTATGCT.

Ten or more counts support this clone. Mouse names are used for the genes. CDR3 sequence reads: CASGELGGLATGQLYF. Partial CDR3 DNA: TGTGCCAGCGGTGAGCTGGGGGGGCTCGCCACCGGG. The gene calls are TRBV13-2 and TRBJ2-2; 10 bases map to TRBD2. The DNA ends 4 residues before the CDR3 does, and the rest of the CDR3 is filled in from the germline J gene. Germline trimming cut 2 bases from V and 4 bases from J; bases unmatched to any gene: 5. The germline V gene has CDR1 NNHNN and CDR2 SYGAGS (reference sequence). The CDR3 consists of 16 residues.

This clone showed up just a few times. The genes and germline here are from mouse. The read ends 4 residues shy of where the CDR3 ends; the end is completed using the germline J gene. The chain uses TRBV12-1 and TRBJ2-4, with 7 nucleotides matching TRBD2. Germline CDR1 and CDR2: SGHSN and HYEKVE. V shed 1 base and J 0 bases; nucleotides not matched to a gene: 3. The CDR3 length is 15 residues. CDR3: CASSLGWGSQNTLYF. The CDR3 DNA, read in part, is TGTGCCAGCTCTCTAGGCTGGGGGAGTCAAAAC.

Turning to this clone: The listed TCRdb protein conflicts with the DNA translation at residue 10, and the protein shown is translated directly from the DNA. Mouse gene names and germline throughout. Different DNA sequences within this sample yield the same CDR3. The covered CDR3 bases are TGTGCCAGCAGCCGGGACAGGGGGTCGCCC. This translates into CASSRDRGSP. The entire CDR3 protein is CASSRDRGSPLYF. The chain links TRBV26 to TRBJ1-6; the match to TRBD1 covers 11 bases. The sequence runs out 3 residues before the end of the CDR3; the remainder is reconstructed from the germline J gene. TRBJ1-6 is treated as an ORF (open reading frame) with a function not yet certain. Trimming took 6 bases from V and 10 from J; bases not matched to a gene: 2. Germline lookup yields CDR1 KGHPV and CDR2 FQNQEV (reference sequence). This CDR3 spans 13 amino acids.

This clone is classed as large. Mouse germline and gene names are used. The read finishes 4 residues shy of the CDR3 end, and the germline J gene is used to complete it. The chain employs TRBV17 and TRBJ1-1; a possible D gene is TRBD1 (5 bases). The CDR3 length is 13 residues. The V and J ends lost 3 bases and 0 bases respectively, with 5 bases between them. CDR1 is MNHDT, CDR2 YYDKIL, per germline. The CDR3 loop reads CASSRDTNTEVFF. The sequenced part of the CDR3 DNA is TGTGCTAGCAGTAGGGACACAAACACA.

This clone turned up a few times. At residue 13, the translated DNA and the protein in TCRdb do not agree; the protein given here is derived from the DNA. Genes and germline are mouse. The read comes to an end 3 residues before the CDR3 does, leaving the germline J gene to fill in the end. V usage is TRBV31 and J usage is TRBJ1-6; TRBD1 matches 7 bases. TRBJ1-6 is marked as an open reading frame, function uncertain. The V segment lost 0 bases and the J segment 10 bases; nucleotides outside the gene matches: 12. CDR3 length: 16 amino acids. Germline V gene sequence: CDR1 GKSSPN, CDR2 SITVG. The CDR3 bases that were read are TGTGCCTGGAGTCTAGACTCCAGAGGCAGGGGGTCGCCC. As protein: CAWSLDSRGRGSP. The CDR3, in full, reads CAWSLDSRGRGSPLYF.

The sample holds many counts of this clone. Gene names and germline refer to mouse. With the read ending 4 residues before the CDR3 end, the germline J gene is used to fill in that end. The J gene is TRBJ2-1, the V gene TRBV13-1; a possible D gene is TRBD2 (6 bases). Germline assignment: CDR1 NSHNY and CDR2 SYGAGN. With 7 bases removed from V and 2 bases from J, the gap between germline ends came to 7 bases. The CDR3 runs to 12 residues. Partial CDR3 DNA: TGTGCCAGCCGGGGGGACTATGCT. This encodes CASRGDYA. The full CDR3 sequence reads CASRGDYAEQFF.